This section outlines one T cell receptor beta chain sequence together with its context. Antigen: not known. This could be a read error, since a much larger clone is one nucleotide away. This specimen belongs to a study of identical twins. Study observations and caveats: Out-of-frame TCR alpha sharing in monozygotic twins exceeded recombination model predictions. Invariant cells of the MAIT and iNKT types might have partly distorted the zero-insertion analyses.

Template switching added a universal primer binding site, and final cDNA carried unique molecular identifiers. TCRdb reprocessed the 5' RACE reads with MiXCR, giving one entry per CDR3 protein. The table records around 480,000 distinct CDR3 sequences, 14% of them present only once. V was shortened by 5 bases and J by 3 bases, with 20 bases between the two germline ends. This CDR3 is 17 amino acids long. The germline V gene encodes CDR1 SGHTA and CDR2 FQGNSA. These data were also reused for a study on yellow fever vaccine responses in identical twins.

The clonotype comes from a woman younger than 35 in good health. Sequencing input: CD4+ T cells sorted from blood. The chain is built from TRBV7-2 and TRBJ2-4, with D perhaps assigned TRBD1 or TRBD2 (6 bases each). DNA of the CDR3: TGTGCCAGCAGCCGACAGGTCAGGGACTCAGACAAAAACATTCAGTACTTC. As protein: CASSRQVRDSDKNIQYF.